One sample yielded the 24 T cell receptor beta chains listed below, sequenced in a study of cytomegalovirus exposure and HLA in healthy donors. This PCR relied on a set of 60 Vbeta primers and 13 Jbeta primers. Using immunoSEQ multiplex PCR, the repertoire was profiled, and TCRdb retains in-frame clones only, with some absent. The data hold 100,000 to 150,000 clones, with over 8.5% observed a single time. The specimen was PBMCs. The receptors were sampled from a woman aged 40 to 49 in good health and CMV-seropositive.

V usage is TRBV6-1 and J usage is TRBJ1-1; 7 bases fit TRBD1. V shed 6 bases, J shed 10 bases, and the junction held 11 bases outside the gene matches. Germline-derived CDR1 and CDR2 are MNHNS and SASEGT. CDR3 length: 13 residues. The CDR3 bases are TGTGCCAGCAGGACCGACAGGGTTGGAAGAGCTTTCTTT. Protein sequence: CASRTDRVGRAFF.

This clone has a handful of counts. V is TRBV2 and J is TRBJ1-2; 9 bases align to TRBD1. Trimming took 4 bases from V and 3 from J; bases not matched to a gene: 3. Germline CDR1 and CDR2: SNHLY and FYNNEI. The CDR3 has 14 amino acids. The CDR3 region has the DNA TGTGCCAGCAGTGGGGACAGGGCAGACTATGGCTACACCTTC. Protein product: CASSGDRADYGYTF.

This clone was detected a few times. The V gene is TRBV6-6, the J gene TRBJ1-1, with D perhaps TRBD1 (6 bases). The CDR3 covers 16 residues. The germline V gene encodes CDR1 MNHNY and CDR2 SVGAGI (reference sequence). V was clipped by 0 bases and J by 1 base, with 12 bases between them. The CDR3 here is CASSYSTDRPNTEAFF. CDR3 DNA sequence: TGTGCCAGCAGTTACTCTACGGACAGACCGAACACTGAAGCTTTCTTT.

This clone was counted a few times. This chain joins TRBV25-1 and TRBJ1-5; possibly TRBD1 for D (6 bases). This CDR3 comprises 15 residues. With 3 bases removed from V and 2 bases from J, the gap between germline ends came to 11 bases. CDR1 MGHDK and CDR2 SYGVNS come from the germline V gene. The CDR3 DNA is TGTGCCAGCAGTGAGACAGGTGGGGGCAATCAGCCCCAGCATTTT. It is translated as CASSETGGGNQPQHF.

With regard to this clone: A read error is likely, as this CDR3 ends without the conserved phenylalanine or tryptophan. The chain is built from TRBV19 and TRBJ2-3, with unresolved D. CDR1 is LNHDA and CDR2 is SQIVND in the germline V gene (reference sequence). V shed 3 bases and J shed 2 bases, with 12 bases lying between them. There are 15 residues in the CDR3. The CDR3 protein is CASSMEGKDTDTQYS. Here the CDR3 DNA reads TGTGCCAGTAGTATGGAAGGAAAAGACACAGATACGCAGTATTCT.

For this clone: This sample includes further DNA sequences coding for the same CDR3. The chain links TRBV19 to TRBJ1-1, with no clear D. Between the trimmed V and J ends, which lost 5 bases and 1 base, there was a span of 11 bases. CDR3 size: 14 residues. Looked up from germline, CDR1 is LNHDA and CDR2 is SQIVND (reference sequence). For the CDR3, the DNA is TGTGCCAGTAGTGGCGGACTCTCGAACACTGAAGCTTTCTTT. This gives the protein CASSGGLSNTEAFF.

J is TRBJ1-4 and V is TRBV15; 10 nucleotides agree with TRBD1. V shed 3 bases, J shed 8 bases, and the junction held 6 bases outside the gene matches. The CDR3 has 15 residues. CDR1 LNHNV and CDR2 YYDKDF come from the germline V gene (reference sequence). CDR3 amino acids: CATSSGDRGWEKLFF. CDR3 nucleotide sequence: TGTGCCACCAGCAGCGGGGACAGGGGCTGGGAAAAACTGTTTTTT.

This clone was seen only a few times. The J gene is TRBJ2-5, the V gene TRBV5-1; 12 positions match TRBD2. CDR1 is SGHRS and CDR2 is YFSETQ in the germline V gene. J was trimmed by 4 bases and V by 4 bases; bases with no gene match: 2. This CDR3 comprises 14 residues. This CDR3 is CASSLAGGPETQYF. The CDR3 region has the DNA TGCGCCAGCAGCCTAGCGGGGGGGCCAGAGACCCAGTACTTC.

This clone came up a few times. The chain is built from TRBV15 and TRBJ2-7; tentative D call: TRBD1 (6 bases). Germline V lookup: CDR1 LNHNV, CDR2 YYDKDF (reference sequence). Trimming took off 1 base at V and 3 bases at J, with 10 bases between the two ends. CDR3 length: 14 amino acids. CDR3 coding DNA: TGTGCCACCAGCAGAGGTCAAGGGGGCTACGAGCAGTACTTC. This translates into CATSRGQGGYEQYF.

The rearrangement uses TRBV7-9 and TRBJ1-6; D ambiguous. The CDR3 spans 14 residues. Per germline, CDR1 SEHNR and CDR2 FQNEAQ (reference sequence). V was trimmed by 1 base and J by 10 bases, leaving 11 bases between them. The CDR3: CASSLGDFRSPLHF. The DNA of the CDR3 is TGTGCCAGCAGCTTAGGAGATTTCCGCTCACCCCTCCACTTT. Supplemented by reference TRBV7-9 and TRBJ1-6, the full variable domain reads DTGVSQNPRHKITKRGQNVTFRCDPISEHNRLYWYRQTLGQGPEFLTYFQNEAQLEKSRLLSDRFSAERPKGSFSTLEIQRTEQGDSAMYLCASSLGDFRSPLHFGNGTRLTVT.

The chain carries TRBV11-1 and TRBJ2-7, with 11 bases lining up with TRBD1. V lost 6 bases and J lost 8; bases outside the gene matches: 9. The CDR3 is 14 amino acids. Germline V gene lookup returns CDR1 SGHAT and CDR2 FQDESV (reference sequence). The DNA of the CDR3 is TGTGCCAGCAGACGGGACAGGGGGACCCCCAAGCAGTACTTC. Translation: CASRRDRGTPKQYF.

The sample holds a few counts of this clone. CDR3 bases: TGTGCCAGCAGCAAAACAGACGGCCCCTACGAGCAGTACTTC. This codes for CASSKTDGPYEQYF. The V call is TRBV7-3, the J call TRBJ2-7; D remains ambiguous. CDR1 is SGHTA, CDR2 FQGTGA, per germline. CDR3 length equals 14 residues. V lost 5 bases and J 2 bases, leaving 13 bases between the germline ends.

The gene calls are TRBV9 and TRBJ2-5, with TRBD2 identical over 11 bases. CDR1 is SGDLS, CDR2 YYNGEE, per germline. J lost 5 bases, V lost 7 bases, and 7 bases had no gene match. The CDR3 runs 14 residues. For the CDR3, the DNA is TGTGCCAGCGGAACTAGCGGGGGATTTGAGACCCAGTACTTC. Its protein is CASGTSGGFETQYF.

This clone has a handful of counts. This chain connects TRBV5-8 to TRBJ2-7, with TRBD1 identical over 9 bases. Germline trimming cut 5 bases from V and 2 bases from J; bases unmatched to any gene: 2. This CDR3 is 13 amino acids long. CDR1 and CDR2 from the germline V gene are SGHTS and YDEGEE. The CDR3 nucleotides are TGTGCCAGCAGGGGACAGGGTCCCTACGAGCAGTACTTC. Translated: CASRGQGPYEQYF.

The chain couples TRBV5-1 to TRBJ1-5, with TRBD1 matching over 8 bases. V lost 4 bases, J lost 5 bases, and 8 bases stayed unmatched. The CDR3 covers 15 residues. Looked up from germline, CDR1 is SGHRS and CDR2 is YFSETQ. CDR3 region: CASSLTGVRDQPQHF. DNA for the CDR3: TGCGCCAGCAGCCTGACAGGGGTTCGGGATCAGCCCCAGCATTTT.

The rearrangement uses TRBV19 and TRBJ1-2, with a tentative D call TRBD1 (5 bases). V was pared by 5 bases and J by 6 bases, with 16 bases between. Germline CDR1 LNHDA, CDR2 SQIVND (reference sequence). CDR3 length equals 14 residues. Here the CDR3 reads CASSDPGRRDGYTF. The CDR3 region has the DNA TGTGCCAGTAGTGACCCAGGGCGACGGGATGGCTACACCTTC. Using reference TRBV19 and TRBJ1-2 for the parts outside the CDR3, the full variable domain is DGGITQSPKYLFRKEGQNVTLSCEQNLNHDAMYWYRQDPGQGLRLIYYSQIVNDFQKGDIAEGYSVSREKKESFPLTVTSAQKNPTAFYLCASSDPGRRDGYTFGSGTRLTVV.

J is TRBJ2-2 and V is TRBV19; D gene ambiguous. V gave up 4 bases and J gave up 5 bases, with 8 bases separating them. Germline V gene data show CDR1 as LNHDA and CDR2 as SQIVND (reference sequence). The CDR3 has 13 residues. The chain's CDR3 is CASSKTVTGELFF. The CDR3 DNA reads as TGTGCCAGTAGTAAAACAGTGACCGGGGAGCTGTTTTTT.

The gene calls are TRBV9 and TRBJ1-1; 9 nucleotides match TRBD1. The CDR3 spans 17 residues. Germline V lookup: CDR1 SGDLS, CDR2 YYNGEE. V shed 4 bases, J shed 7 bases, and the junction held 17 bases outside the gene matches. The CDR3 protein is CASSQHRGQGPKGEAFF. Here the CDR3 DNA reads TGTGCCAGCAGCCAACACAGGGGACAGGGCCCGAAGGGTGAAGCTTTCTTT. Supplemented by reference TRBV9 and TRBJ1-1, the full variable domain reads DSGVTQTPKHLITATGQRVTLRCSPRSGDLSVYWYQQSLDQGLQFLIQYYNGEERAKGNILERFSAQQFPDLHSELNLSSLELGDSALYFCASSQHRGQGPKGEAFFGQGTRLTVV.

The gene calls are TRBV6-6 and TRBJ1-5; D is uncertain. Germline loops: CDR1 MNHNY, CDR2 SVGAGI (reference sequence). The CDR3 runs 15 residues. The V end was cut by 5 bases, the J end by 1 base, with 12 bases between. CDR3 in DNA: TGTGCCAGCAGTGAGGGTTTAAGGAGCAATCAGCCCCAGCATTTT. Its protein product is CASSEGLRSNQPQHF.

This clone was counted between two and nine times. This chain connects TRBV2 to TRBJ2-7; no clear D gene. From germline, CDR1 is SNHLY and CDR2 FYNNEI. V was pared by 8 bases and J by 9 bases, with 26 bases between. This CDR3 comprises 15 residues. CDR3 amino acids: CASSDPLGARMGQYF. The CDR3 region has the DNA TGTGCCAGCTCCGATCCTTTGGGCGCAAGAATGGGGCAGTACTTC.

The sample holds a few counts of this clone. The rearrangement links TRBV7-2 to TRBJ2-1, with D possibly matching TRBD2 (7 bases). Germline CDR1 SGHTA, CDR2 FQGNSA. Trimming shortened V by 5 bases and J by 5 bases, and 16 bases separated the two germline ends. This CDR3 contains 15 residues. The CDR3 sequence is CASSTSRGAHNEQFF. CDR3 DNA sequence: TGTGCCAGCAGCACAAGTCGGGGGGCCCACAATGAGCAGTTCTTC.

Only a few counts were recorded for this clone. The chain is built from TRBV6-5 and TRBJ1-2, with 7 bases matching TRBD1. Germline values: CDR1 MNHEY, CDR2 SVGAGI. V lost 2 bases, J lost 5 bases, and 2 bases stayed unmatched. The CDR3 is 13 amino acids. The DNA for the CDR3 is TGTGCCAGCAGTTACCTCAGGGGGTATGGCTACACCTTC. This codes for CASSYLRGYGYTF.

The table lists this clone with a few counts. J is TRBJ1-4 and V is TRBV4-1; 7 bases match TRBD1. From germline, CDR1 is MGHRA and CDR2 YSYEKL. After removal of 4 bases from V and 3 bases from J, the junction contained 5 bases not matched to a gene. The CDR3 has 15 amino acids. The CDR3 reads CASSLPGQSNEKLFF. CDR3 coding DNA: TGCGCCAGCAGCCTTCCGGGACAGTCTAATGAAAAACTGTTTTTT.

As DNA, the CDR3 is TGCGCCAGCAGCTTGCAGGGTAACCTCGGCTACACCTTC. The encoded protein is CASSLQGNLGYTF. The chain recombines TRBV5-1 with TRBJ1-2; a possible D gene is TRBD1 (5 bases). V was trimmed by 1 base and J by 8 bases, leaving 12 bases between them. The CDR3 sequence is 13 residues long. CDR1 and CDR2 (germline): SGHRS, YFSETQ.